The 15 T cell receptor beta chains below were found in one sample sequenced in a study of graft-versus-host responses after intestinal transplantation. Data came from immunoSEQ multiplex PCR; TCRdb stores just in-frame clones and leaves some out. Here the sample spans some 39,000 clones, 95% being singletons. Their antigen targets remain unknown. The material was unstimulated CD8+ T cells sorted from spleen or lymph node cells, obtained before transplant. The receptors derive from a human donor who was the organ donor for an intestinal transplant.

The chain uses TRBV7-9 and TRBJ2-3; D is ambiguous. Trimming pared 5 bases from V and 6 bases from J, leaving 12 bases between. The CDR3 consists of 13 residues. Germline CDR1 and CDR2: SEHNR and FQNEAQ (reference sequence). CDR3: CASSPTSGDTQYF. DNA for the CDR3: TGTGCCAGCAGCCCCACGTCCGGGGATACGCAGTATTTT.

The chain is built from TRBV5-1 and TRBJ2-7, with D hard to call. Looked up from germline, CDR1 is SGHRS and CDR2 is YFSETQ. This CDR3 has 15 residues. V shed 0 bases and J shed 0 bases, with 10 bases lying between them. This CDR3 is CASSLDVESSYEQYF. CDR3 DNA sequence: TGCGCCAGCAGCTTGGATGTTGAGAGCTCCTACGAGCAGTACTTC.

V is TRBV5-1 and J is TRBJ2-3; D call uncertain. From germline, CDR1 is SGHRS and CDR2 YFSETQ. V lost 4 bases, J lost 4 bases, and 7 bases lay in between. CDR3 length: 12 amino acids. The CDR3 coding sequence is TGCGCCAGCAGCCCCCCTTCAGATACGCAGTATTTT. Its protein is CASSPPSDTQYF.

V usage is TRBV27 and J usage is TRBJ1-6, with 9 nucleotides matching TRBD1. The CDR3 contains 15 residues. V lost 6 bases, J lost 9 bases, and 9 bases stayed unmatched. CDR1 MNHEY and CDR2 SMNVEV come from the germline V gene (reference sequence). CDR3 region: CASSIGDRVSSPLHF. The CDR3 DNA sequence: TGTGCCAGCAGCATAGGGGACAGGGTGAGTTCACCCCTCCACTTT.

The J gene is TRBJ2-6, the V gene TRBV11-2, with no clear D. The V end was cut by 4 bases, the J end by 0 bases, with 7 bases between. The CDR3 is 15 amino acids. The V gene's germline CDR1 is SGHAT and CDR2 FQNNGV. DNA of the CDR3: TGTGCCAGCAGCTCCTACCTCTCTGGGGCCAACGTCCTGACTTTC. Translating it yields CASSSYLSGANVLTF.

The J gene is TRBJ1-5, the V gene TRBV7-2; D perhaps matches TRBD1 (5 bases). Per the germline V gene, CDR1 is SGHTA and CDR2 is FQGNSA. The length of the CDR3 is 13 residues. V lost 7 bases, J lost 5 bases, and 12 bases lay in between. CDR3 residues: CASNWGFDQPQHF. DNA of the CDR3: TGTGCCAGCAACTGGGGGTTTGATCAGCCCCAGCATTTT. Full variable domain (missing parts from reference TRBV7-2 and TRBJ1-5): GAGVSQSPSNKVTEKGKDVELRCDPISGHTALYWYRQSLGQGLEFLIYFQGNSAPDKSGLPSDRFSAERTGGSVSTLTIQRTQQEDSAVYLCASNWGFDQPQHFGDGTRLSIL.

This sequence joins TRBV5-6 and TRBJ2-1, with 8 bases aligning to TRBD2. The germline CDR1 and CDR2 sequences are SGHDT and YYEEEE. The CDR3 runs to 16 residues. The junction had 9 bases not matched to a gene; V was cut back by 3 bases and J by 4 bases. The CDR3 is CASSSEPLAGYNEQFF. CDR3 DNA sequence: TGTGCCAGCAGCTCCGAGCCCCTAGCGGGTTACAATGAGCAGTTCTTC. Full variable domain (remainder filled in from reference TRBV5-6 and TRBJ2-1): DAGVTQSPTHLIKTRGQQVTLRCSPKSGHDTVSWYQQALGQGPQFIFQYYEEEERQRGNFPDRFSGHQFPNYSSELNVNALLLGDSALYLCASSSEPLAGYNEQFFGPGTRLTVL.

This clone appeared once. V and J are TRBV10-3 and TRBJ2-3; D is ambiguous. The CDR3 runs to 15 residues. CDR1 is ENHRY, CDR2 SYGVKD, per germline. V was clipped by 6 bases and J by 2 bases, with 15 bases between them. CDR3 loop: CAIRGSEGITDTQYF. The CDR3 nucleotides read TGTGCCATCAGGGGGTCCGAAGGAATCACAGATACGCAGTATTTT.

The rearrangement links TRBV27 to TRBJ1-4, with D unresolved. V lost 5 bases, J lost 8 bases, and 15 bases lay in between. The CDR3 totals 14 residues. Germline V gene sequence: CDR1 MNHEY, CDR2 SMNVEV (reference sequence). The CDR3 nucleotides are TGTGCCAGCAGTCCCCGGCGGTTGGAAGAAAAACTGTTTTTT. It specifies CASSPRRLEEKLFF.

The V call is TRBV7-9, the J call TRBJ1-6, with a possible D match to TRBD1 (5 bases). In germline, CDR1 is SEHNR, CDR2 FQNEAQ (reference sequence). V lost 6 bases, J lost 9 bases, and 24 bases lay in between. CDR3 length equals 17 residues. DNA of the CDR3: TGTGCCAGCAGTTCTACCGACAGTCAAAAGTTGGGTTCACCCCTCCACTTT. Amino acids: CASSSTDSQKLGSPLHF.

J is TRBJ1-6 and V is TRBV7-9, with D possibly TRBD1 on 5 matching bases. Germline assignment: CDR1 SEHNR and CDR2 FQNEAQ (reference sequence). Trimming pared 4 bases from V and 10 bases from J, leaving 11 bases between. CDR3 length: 13 residues. Here the CDR3 DNA reads TGTGCCAGCAGCTCAACAGGCTACTCACCCCTCCACTTT. Amino acid sequence: CASSSTGYSPLHF.

The chain recombines TRBV4-1 with TRBJ1-3, with D possibly being TRBD1 (6 bases). Trimming took off 2 bases at V and 3 bases at J, with 11 bases between the two ends. The CDR3 is made up of 15 amino acids. Per the germline V gene, CDR1 is MGHRA and CDR2 is YSYEKL. The CDR3 is CASSQPTGRGNTIYF. The CDR3 DNA reads as TGCGCCAGCAGCCAACCGACAGGACGTGGAAACACCATATATTTT.

The chain links TRBV4-1 to TRBJ1-2; no clear D. This CDR3 region has 17 residues. Per germline, CDR1 MGHRA and CDR2 YSYEKL. With 4 bases removed from V and 0 bases from J, the gap between germline ends came to 18 bases. The CDR3 is CASSPYNQVIANYGYTF. DNA of the CDR3: TGCGCCAGCAGCCCATATAACCAAGTAATAGCTAACTATGGCTACACCTTC.

The chain has TRBV7-6 and TRBJ2-1, with 8 nucleotides matching TRBD2. The junction had 9 bases not matched to a gene; V was cut back by 5 bases and J by 0 bases. CDR3 size: 17 residues. CDR1 and CDR2 (germline): SGHVS, FNYEAQ. The CDR3 region is CASSPLSGGLSYNEQFF. The CDR3 nucleotides are TGTGCCAGCAGCCCCTTGTCGGGGGGGCTCTCCTACAATGAGCAGTTCTTC.

The gene calls are TRBV13 and TRBJ2-7; 13 bases fit TRBD2. The CDR3 sequence is 18 residues long. Germline assignment: CDR1 PRHDT and CDR2 FYEKMQ (reference sequence). Trimming cost V 0 bases and J 3 bases; bases outside gene matches: 8. CDR3 bases: TGTGCCAGCAGCTTAGGACTAGCGGGGGGGCCTTCTCTCTACGAGCAGTACTTC. Translated, it gives CASSLGLAGGPSLYEQYF.